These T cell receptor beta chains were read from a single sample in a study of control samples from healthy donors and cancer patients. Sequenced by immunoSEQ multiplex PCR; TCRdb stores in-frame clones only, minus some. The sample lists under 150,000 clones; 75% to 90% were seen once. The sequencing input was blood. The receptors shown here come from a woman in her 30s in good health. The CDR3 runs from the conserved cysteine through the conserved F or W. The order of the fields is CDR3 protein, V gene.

CDR3aa: CSVDDRDRSSYEQYF
v_gene: TRBV29-1

CDR3aa: CATSPAGSNQPQHF
v_gene: TRBV24-1

CDR3aa: CATSRDVGYEQYF
v_gene: TRBV15

CDR3aa: CASSLANTGLEKLFF
v_gene: TRBV5-1

CDR3aa: CAWSGKAEAFF
v_gene: TRBV30

CDR3aa: CASSKFHTGMNTEAFF
v_gene: TRBV21-1

CDR3aa: CASLKGVNEKLFF
v_gene: TRBV12-3/TRBV12-4

CDR3aa: CASTPPSGRPDEQFF
v_gene: TRBV5-4

CDR3aa: CASGWDSGNTIYF
v_gene: TRBV10-2

CDR3aa: CASSVREDGYTF
v_gene: TRBV12-3/TRBV12-4

CDR3aa: CASSGGDTEAFF
v_gene: TRBV10-1

CDR3aa: CAISEGRAADTQYF
v_gene: TRBV10-3

CDR3aa: CASSPGREGNTIYF
v_gene: TRBV7-3

CDR3aa: CASMAYVGGQPQHF
v_gene: TRBV2

CDR3aa: CASSLNGGRNTDTQYF
v_gene: TRBV7-2

CDR3aa: CASSLTTGTSGRSADEQFF
v_gene: TRBV7-3

CDR3aa: CASGTTGGGEKLFF
v_gene: TRBV5-1

CDR3aa: CASTPPTAGVGYTF
v_gene: TRBV19

CDR3aa: CASSLRGNEQFF
v_gene: TRBV6-5

CDR3aa: CSVGHRDYGYTF
v_gene: TRBV29-1

CDR3aa: CAWSVSGADPQYF
v_gene: TRBV30

CDR3aa: CASSPLVAGNGNEQFF
v_gene: TRBV19

CDR3aa: CASRGGSRINQPQHF
v_gene: TRBV5-6

CDR3aa: CASSPLWGGEQYF
v_gene: TRBV7-8

CDR3aa: CTEKGGSTDTQYF
v_gene: TRBV1

CDR3aa: CASSEKGTRTYEQYF
v_gene: TRBV25-1

CDR3aa: CASSRTASYGYTF
v_gene: TRBV28

CDR3aa: CAWSSGGLAAQYF
v_gene: TRBV30

CDR3aa: CASTPGTSERGQYF
v_gene: TRBV6-5

CDR3aa: CSVAGPGGTEAFF
v_gene: TRBV29-1

CDR3aa: CASSQAGSSYEQYF
v_gene: TRBV5-1

CDR3aa: CATSEASYNEQFF
v_gene: TRBV24-1